This T cell receptor beta chain emerged from a study of cytomegalovirus exposure and HLA in healthy donors. As for the study in general: Of about 400 genotyped donors, around 84% clustered with self-reported Caucasian donors. Study results and limitations: Most observed TCR sequences were rare, whereas some public TCRs were detected in many donors.

To note about this clone: Its antigen is not known.

A multiplex PCR was run with 60 Vbeta primers and 13 Jbeta primers. Some clones are missing from TCRdb's copy, which holds only in-frame ones; the method was immunoSEQ multiplex PCR. Of roughly 280,000 clones listed, around two thirds are singletons. The CDR3 sequence is 15 residues long. Trimming took 4 bases from V and 4 from J; bases not matched to a gene: 10. Germline V gene data show CDR1 as KGHSH and CDR2 as LQKENI. V gene TRBV18 combines with J gene TRBJ2-7, with 7 bases lining up with TRBD2. The specimen was PBMCs. This receptor was obtained from a female donor in good health and CMV-seronegative. CDR3 amino acids: CASSRAGLDGYEQYF. In DNA, the CDR3 is TGTGCCAGCTCACGAGCCGGACTAGACGGGTACGAGCAGTACTTC.